The T cell receptor (beta chain) described here comes from a study of cytomegalovirus exposure and HLA in healthy donors. The CDR3 spans 15 residues. V was clipped by 6 bases and J by 8 bases; unmatched bases: 12. Germline assignment: CDR1 MNHNS and CDR2 SASEGT. Clones were read by immunoSEQ multiplex PCR, and TCRdb kept only the in-frame ones, dropping some. The table lists some 84,000 clones, roughly 93% of them singletons. Study-level findings and limits: Most TCR sequences were uncommon, yet certain public TCRs appeared in many donors. First-cohort TCR clusters were later found to tend to co-occur in the 130 or so validation repertoires.

The count of this clone is one. Its target is unknown. The V call is TRBV6-1, the J call TRBJ2-1; TRBD2 matches at 8 bases. The receptor's source is a man between 25 and 39 years old in good health and CMV-seronegative. Specimen: PBMCs. In DNA form, the CDR3 reads TGTGCCAGCAGCCCGGGACTAGGAGGGTCGTATGAGCAGTTCTTC. Translation gives CASSPGLGGSYEQFF.